The clone carrying this T cell receptor (beta chain) was seen many times. The antigen is not known. This sample stems from a study of T-cell memory formation after mild COVID-19. Study-wide background: The study found TCR clusters largely donor specific. Study results and caveats: Memory sampled before infection contained some responding clones, suggesting cross-reactive memory joined.

TCRdb processed the 5' RACE reads anew with MiXCR; each CDR3 protein has one entry. The sample lists about 190,000 distinct CDR3 sequences, around 19% occurring once. J lost 4 bases, V lost 5 bases, and 6 bases had no gene match. The CDR3 is 15 amino acids. Sequenced: PBMCs or a T cell subset sorted from them (not recorded which). The receptor was isolated from an adult woman who had mild COVID-19 (a few samples of this study predate the infection). Cell type and time point are not known. The chain recombines TRBV12-3 or TRBV12-4 with TRBJ2-2; TRBD1 matches at 8 bases. The CDR3 DNA reads as TGTGCCAGCAGTCCAGGGGGCGGCGGCACCGGGGAGCTGTTTTTT. This encodes CASSPGGGGTGELFF.